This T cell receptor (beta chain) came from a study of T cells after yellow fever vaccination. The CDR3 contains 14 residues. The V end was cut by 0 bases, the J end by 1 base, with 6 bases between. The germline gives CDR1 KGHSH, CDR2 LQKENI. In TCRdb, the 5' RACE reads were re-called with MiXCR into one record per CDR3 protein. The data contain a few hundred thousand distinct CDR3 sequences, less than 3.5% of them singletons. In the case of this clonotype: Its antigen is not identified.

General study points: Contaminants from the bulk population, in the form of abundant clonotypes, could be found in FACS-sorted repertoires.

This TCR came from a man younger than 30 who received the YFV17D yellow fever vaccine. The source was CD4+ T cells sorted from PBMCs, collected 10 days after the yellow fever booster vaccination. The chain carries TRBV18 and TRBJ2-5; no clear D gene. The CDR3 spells CASSPPPAQETQYF. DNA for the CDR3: TGTGCCAGCTCACCACCCCCAGCCCAAGAGACCCAGTACTTC.